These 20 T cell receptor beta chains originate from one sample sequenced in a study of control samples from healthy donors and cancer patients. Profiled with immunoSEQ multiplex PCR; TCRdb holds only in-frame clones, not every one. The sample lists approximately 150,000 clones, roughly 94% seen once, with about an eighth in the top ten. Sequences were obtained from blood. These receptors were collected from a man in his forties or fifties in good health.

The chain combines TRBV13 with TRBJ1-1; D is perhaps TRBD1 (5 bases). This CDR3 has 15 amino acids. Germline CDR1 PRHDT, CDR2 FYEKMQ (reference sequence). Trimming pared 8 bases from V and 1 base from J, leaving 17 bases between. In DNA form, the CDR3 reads TGTGCCAGCGAGGCAGGGACGATCCAGAACACTGAAGCTTTCTTT. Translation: CASEAGTIQNTEAFF.

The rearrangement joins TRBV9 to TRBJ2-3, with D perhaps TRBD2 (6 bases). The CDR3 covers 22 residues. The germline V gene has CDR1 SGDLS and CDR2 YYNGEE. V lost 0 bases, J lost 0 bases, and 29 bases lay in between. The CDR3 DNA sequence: TGTGCCAGCAGCGTAGGCGCAGCGGGCGGATGGGGTTTCCTCTCTAGCACAGATACGCAGTATTTT. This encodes CASSVGAAGGWGFLSSTDTQYF.

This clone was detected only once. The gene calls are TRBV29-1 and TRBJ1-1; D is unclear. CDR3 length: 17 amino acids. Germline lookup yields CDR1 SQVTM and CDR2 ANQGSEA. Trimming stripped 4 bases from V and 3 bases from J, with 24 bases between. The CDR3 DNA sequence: TGCAGCGTTGTGTCAGGCCTTCGCCTGGGCGGGTACACTGAAGCTTTCTTT. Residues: CSVVSGLRLGGYTEAFF.

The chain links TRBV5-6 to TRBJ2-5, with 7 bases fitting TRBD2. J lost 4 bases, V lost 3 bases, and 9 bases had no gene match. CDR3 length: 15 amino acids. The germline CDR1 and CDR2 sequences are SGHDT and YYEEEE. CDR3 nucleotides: TGTGCCAGCAGCTCCAGGGCGGGAGCCCCAGAGACCCAGTACTTC. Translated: CASSSRAGAPETQYF.

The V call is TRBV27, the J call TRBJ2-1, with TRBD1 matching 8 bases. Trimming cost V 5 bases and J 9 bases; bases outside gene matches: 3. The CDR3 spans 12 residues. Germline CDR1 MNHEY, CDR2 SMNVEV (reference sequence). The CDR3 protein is CASSLRGLEQFF. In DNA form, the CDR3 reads TGTGCCAGCAGTCTCAGGGGGCTTGAGCAGTTCTTC.

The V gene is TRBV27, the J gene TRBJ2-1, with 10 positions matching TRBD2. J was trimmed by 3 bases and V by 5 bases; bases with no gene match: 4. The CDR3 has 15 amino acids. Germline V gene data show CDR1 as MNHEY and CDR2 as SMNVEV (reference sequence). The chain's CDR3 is CASSLAGVSYNEQFF. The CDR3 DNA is TGTGCCAGCAGTCTAGCGGGAGTCAGCTACAATGAGCAGTTCTTC.

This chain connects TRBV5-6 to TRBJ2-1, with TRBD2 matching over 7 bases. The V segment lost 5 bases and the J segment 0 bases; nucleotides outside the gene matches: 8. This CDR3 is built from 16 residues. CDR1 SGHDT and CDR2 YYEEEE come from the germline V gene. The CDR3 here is CASRPLAVSSYNEQFF. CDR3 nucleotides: TGTGCCAGCAGACCCCTAGCGGTTAGCTCCTACAATGAGCAGTTCTTC.

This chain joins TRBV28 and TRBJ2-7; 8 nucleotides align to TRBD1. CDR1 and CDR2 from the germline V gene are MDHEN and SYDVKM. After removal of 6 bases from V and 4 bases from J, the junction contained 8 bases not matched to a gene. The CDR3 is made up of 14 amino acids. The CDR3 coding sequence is TGTGCCAGCAGGCGGTCAGGGGGCCATTACGAGCAGTACTTC. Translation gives CASRRSGGHYEQYF.

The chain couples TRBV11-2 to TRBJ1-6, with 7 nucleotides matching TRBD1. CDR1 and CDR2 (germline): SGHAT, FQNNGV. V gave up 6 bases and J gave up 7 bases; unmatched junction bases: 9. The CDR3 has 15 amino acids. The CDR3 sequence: CASRAPGQKNSPLHF. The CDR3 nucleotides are TGTGCCAGCAGGGCTCCGGGACAGAAGAATTCACCCCTCCACTTT.

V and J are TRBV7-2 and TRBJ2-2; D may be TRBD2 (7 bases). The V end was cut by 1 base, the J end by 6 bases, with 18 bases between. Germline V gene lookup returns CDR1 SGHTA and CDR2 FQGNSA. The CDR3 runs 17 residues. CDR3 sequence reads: CASSLGRTRGGAGELFF. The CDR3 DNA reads TGTGCCAGCAGCTTAGGACGAACAAGGGGGGGAGCCGGGGAGCTGTTTTTT.

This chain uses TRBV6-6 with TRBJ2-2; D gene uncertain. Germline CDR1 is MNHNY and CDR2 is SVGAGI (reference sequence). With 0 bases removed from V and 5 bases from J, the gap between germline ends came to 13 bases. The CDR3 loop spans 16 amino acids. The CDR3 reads CASSYSSGVSTGELFF. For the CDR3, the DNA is TGTGCCAGCAGTTACTCGAGTGGGGTTAGTACCGGGGAGCTGTTTTTT.

For the CDR3, the DNA is TGTGCCAGCAGCCAGCTACGGGCCCTGAGGGGAATAGGGTCACCCCTCCACTTT. This codes for CASSQLRALRGIGSPLHF. The J gene is TRBJ1-6, the V gene TRBV3-1 (or the pseudogene TRBV3-2), with a weak D call TRBD1 (5 bases). Germline V CDR1 and CDR2: LGHDT, YNNKEL (reference sequence). V lost 3 bases to trimming and J lost 10 bases, with 25 bases between them. This CDR3 contains 18 residues.

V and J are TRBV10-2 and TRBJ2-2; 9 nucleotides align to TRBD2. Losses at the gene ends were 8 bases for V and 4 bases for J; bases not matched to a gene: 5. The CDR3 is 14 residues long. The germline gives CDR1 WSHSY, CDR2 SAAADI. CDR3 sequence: CASRSGGFTGELFF. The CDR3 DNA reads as TGCGCCAGCCGGAGCGGGGGGTTCACCGGGGAGCTGTTTTTT.

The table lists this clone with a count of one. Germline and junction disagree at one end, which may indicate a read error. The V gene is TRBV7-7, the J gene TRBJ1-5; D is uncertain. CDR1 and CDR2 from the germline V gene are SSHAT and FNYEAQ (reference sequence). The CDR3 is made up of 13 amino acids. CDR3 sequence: CASSLDARGPQHF. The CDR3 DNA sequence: TGTGCTAGCAGCTTAGACGCACGGGGGCCCCAGCATTTT.

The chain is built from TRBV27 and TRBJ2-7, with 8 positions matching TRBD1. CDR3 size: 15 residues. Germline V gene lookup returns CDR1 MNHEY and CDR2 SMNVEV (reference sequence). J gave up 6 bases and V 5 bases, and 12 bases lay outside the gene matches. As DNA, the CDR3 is TGTGCCAGCAGTCCCTGGACAGGGCGGGCTGCCGAGCAGTACTTC. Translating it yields CASSPWTGRAAEQYF.

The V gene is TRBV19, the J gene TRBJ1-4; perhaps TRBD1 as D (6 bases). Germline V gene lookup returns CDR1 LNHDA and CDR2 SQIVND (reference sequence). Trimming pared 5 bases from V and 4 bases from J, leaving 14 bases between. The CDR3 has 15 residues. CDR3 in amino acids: CASSQRGGFNEKLFF. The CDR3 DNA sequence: TGTGCCAGTAGTCAACGAGGGGGGTTTAATGAAAAACTGTTTTTT.

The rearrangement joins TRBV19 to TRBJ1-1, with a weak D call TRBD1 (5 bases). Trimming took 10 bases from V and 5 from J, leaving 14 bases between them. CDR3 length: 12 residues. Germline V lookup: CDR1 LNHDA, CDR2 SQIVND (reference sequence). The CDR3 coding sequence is TGTGCCACCCTAGGTGGGGGAACTGAAGCTTTCTTT. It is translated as CATLGGGTEAFF.

CDR3 in amino acids: CASSIEFRQPQHF. CDR3 in DNA: TGTGCCAGTAGTATTGAGTTTCGTCAGCCCCAGCATTTT. The chain joins TRBV19 to TRBJ1-5; no firm D call. V lost 3 bases and J 6 bases, leaving 9 bases between the germline ends. Germline lookup yields CDR1 LNHDA and CDR2 SQIVND (reference sequence). CDR3 length equals 13 residues.

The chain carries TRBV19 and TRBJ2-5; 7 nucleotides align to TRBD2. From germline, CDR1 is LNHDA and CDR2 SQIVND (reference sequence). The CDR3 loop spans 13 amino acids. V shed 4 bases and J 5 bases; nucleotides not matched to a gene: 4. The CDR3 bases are TGTGCCAGTAGTAGAGGGCGGGAGGAGACCCAGTACTTC. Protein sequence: CASSRGREETQYF.

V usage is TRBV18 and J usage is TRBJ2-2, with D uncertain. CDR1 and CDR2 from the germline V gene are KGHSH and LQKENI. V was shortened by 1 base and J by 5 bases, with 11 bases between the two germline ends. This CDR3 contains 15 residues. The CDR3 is CASSPQVTVTGELFF. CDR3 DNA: TGTGCCAGCTCACCACAAGTGACGGTGACCGGGGAGCTGTTTTTT.